This entry features one T cell receptor beta chain sequence. This table comes from immunoSEQ multiplex PCR, and its TCRdb copy is limited to in-frame clones, with some not included. The sample yields 63,000 or so clones, more than 70% seen once. The data belong to a study of control samples from healthy donors and cancer patients. There are 14 residues in the CDR3. Losses at the gene ends were 5 bases for V and 9 bases for J; bases not matched to a gene: 10. Germline loops: CDR1 SGHAT, CDR2 FQNNGV. Material: PBMCs. This rearrangement joins TRBV11-2 to TRBJ2-1; 7 bases are a match to TRBD2. The sequence was collected from a man between 60 and 70 years old with colorectal cancer. The CDR3 coding sequence is TGTGCCAGCAGCCCCCTGACTAGCTATGGTGAGCAGTTCTTC. Translation: CASSPLTSYGEQFF.